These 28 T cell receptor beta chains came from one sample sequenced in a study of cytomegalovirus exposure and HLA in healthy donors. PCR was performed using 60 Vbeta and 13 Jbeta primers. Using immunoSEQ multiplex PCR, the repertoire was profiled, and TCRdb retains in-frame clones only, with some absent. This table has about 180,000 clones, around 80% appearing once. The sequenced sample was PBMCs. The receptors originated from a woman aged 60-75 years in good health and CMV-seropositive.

In nucleotides, the CDR3 is TGTGCCAGCTCACCCCAGGGGGCAGCCGGCACAGATACGCAGTATTTT. Protein: CASSPQGAAGTDTQYF. The gene calls are TRBV18 and TRBJ2-3; 8 positions match TRBD1. The CDR3 contains 16 residues. From germline, CDR1 is KGHSH and CDR2 LQKENI. The ends lost 3 bases at V and 1 base at J; junction bases unmatched: 6.

Here the CDR3 reads CASSRTGMNNEKLFF. The CDR3 DNA is TGCGCCAGCAGCCGTACCGGGATGAACAATGAAAAACTGTTTTTT. The chain couples TRBV5-1 to TRBJ1-4; D remains ambiguous. V was trimmed by 4 bases and J by 5 bases, leaving 15 bases between them. CDR3 length: 15 amino acids. Germline CDR1 is SGHRS and CDR2 is YFSETQ.

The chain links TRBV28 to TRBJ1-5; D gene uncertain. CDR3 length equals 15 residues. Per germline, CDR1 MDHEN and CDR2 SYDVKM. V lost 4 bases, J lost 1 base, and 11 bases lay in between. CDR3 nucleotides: TGTGCCAGCAGTTCAGGCCAGGCGAGCAATCAGCCCCAGCATTTT. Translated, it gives CASSSGQASNQPQHF.

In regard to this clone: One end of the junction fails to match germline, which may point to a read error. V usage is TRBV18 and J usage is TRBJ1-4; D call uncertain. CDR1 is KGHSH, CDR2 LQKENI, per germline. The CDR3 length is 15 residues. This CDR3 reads CASSPSGATNEKLFF. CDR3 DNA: TGTGCCAGTTCACCAAGCGGGGCAACTAATGAAAAACTGTTTTTT.

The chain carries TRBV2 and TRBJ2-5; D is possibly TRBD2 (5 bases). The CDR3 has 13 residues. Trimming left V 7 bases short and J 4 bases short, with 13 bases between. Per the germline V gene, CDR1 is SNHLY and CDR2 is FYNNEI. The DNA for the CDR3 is TGTGCCAGCATAGGGCCAGGAGGAGAGACCCAGTACTTC. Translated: CASIGPGGETQYF.

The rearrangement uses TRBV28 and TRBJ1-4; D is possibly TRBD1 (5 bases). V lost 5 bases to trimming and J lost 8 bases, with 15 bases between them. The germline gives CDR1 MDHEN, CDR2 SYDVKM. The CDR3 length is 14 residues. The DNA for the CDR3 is TGTGCCAGCAGTGAGGGACGGAGGGAGGAAAAACTGTTTTTT. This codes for CASSEGRREEKLFF.

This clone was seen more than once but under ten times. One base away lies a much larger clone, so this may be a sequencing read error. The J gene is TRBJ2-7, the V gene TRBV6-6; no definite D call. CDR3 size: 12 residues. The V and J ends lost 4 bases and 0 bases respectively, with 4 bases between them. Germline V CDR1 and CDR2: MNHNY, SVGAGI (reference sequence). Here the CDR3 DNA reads TGTGCCAGCAGTTCGAGCTCCTACGAGCAGTACTTC. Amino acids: CASSSSSYEQYF.

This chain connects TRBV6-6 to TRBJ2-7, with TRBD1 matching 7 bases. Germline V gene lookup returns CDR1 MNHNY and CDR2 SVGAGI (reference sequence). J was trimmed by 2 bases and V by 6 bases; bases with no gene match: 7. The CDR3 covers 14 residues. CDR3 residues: CASRTGRGTYEQYF. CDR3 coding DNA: TGTGCCAGCAGGACAGGGAGAGGGACCTACGAGCAGTACTTC.

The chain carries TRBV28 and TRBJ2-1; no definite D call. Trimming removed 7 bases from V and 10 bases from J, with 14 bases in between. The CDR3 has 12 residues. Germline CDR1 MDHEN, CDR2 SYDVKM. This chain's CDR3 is CASTILDGEQFF. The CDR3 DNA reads TGTGCCAGCACCATCTTAGACGGGGAGCAGTTCTTC. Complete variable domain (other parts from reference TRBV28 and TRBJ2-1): DVKVTQSSRYLVKRTGEKVFLECVQDMDHENMFWYRQDPGLGLRLIYFSYDVKMKEKGDIPEGYSVSREKKERFSLILESASTNQTSMYLCASTILDGEQFFGPGTRLTVL.

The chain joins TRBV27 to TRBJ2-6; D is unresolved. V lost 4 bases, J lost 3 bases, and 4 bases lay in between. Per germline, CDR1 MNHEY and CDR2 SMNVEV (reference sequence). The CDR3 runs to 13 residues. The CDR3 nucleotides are TGTGCCAGCAGTTCCTTTGGGGCCAACGTCCTGACTTTC. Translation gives CASSSFGANVLTF.

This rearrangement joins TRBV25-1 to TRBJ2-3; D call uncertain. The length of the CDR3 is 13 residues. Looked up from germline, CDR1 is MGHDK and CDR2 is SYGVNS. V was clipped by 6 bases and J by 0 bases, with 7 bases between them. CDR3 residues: CASRQSSTDTQYF. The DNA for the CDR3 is TGTGCCAGCAGACAAAGTAGCACAGATACGCAGTATTTT.

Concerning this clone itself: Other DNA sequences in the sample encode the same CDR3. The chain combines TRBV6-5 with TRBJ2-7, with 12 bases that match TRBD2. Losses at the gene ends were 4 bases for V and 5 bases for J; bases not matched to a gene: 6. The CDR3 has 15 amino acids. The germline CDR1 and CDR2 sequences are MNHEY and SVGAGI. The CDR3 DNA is TGTGCCAGCAGTTCTATACTAGCGGGAGGCGACGAGCAGTACTTC. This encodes CASSSILAGGDEQYF.

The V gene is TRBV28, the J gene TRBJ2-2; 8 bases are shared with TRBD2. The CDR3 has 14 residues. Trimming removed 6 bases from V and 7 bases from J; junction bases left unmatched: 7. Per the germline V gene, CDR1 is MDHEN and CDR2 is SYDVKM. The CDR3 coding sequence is TGTGCCAGCAGGCGGACCGGGACTAGCGGGGAGCTGTTTTTT. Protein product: CASRRTGTSGELFF. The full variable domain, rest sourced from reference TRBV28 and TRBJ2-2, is DVKVTQSSRYLVKRTGEKVFLECVQDMDHENMFWYRQDPGLGLRLIYFSYDVKMKEKGDIPEGYSVSREKKERFSLILESASTNQTSMYLCASRRTGTSGELFFGEGSRLTVL.

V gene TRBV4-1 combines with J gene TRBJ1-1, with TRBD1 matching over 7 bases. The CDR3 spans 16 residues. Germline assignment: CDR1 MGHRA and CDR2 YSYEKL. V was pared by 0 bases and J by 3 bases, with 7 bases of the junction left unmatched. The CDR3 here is CASSQDYRGVDTEAFF. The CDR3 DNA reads TGCGCCAGCAGCCAAGATTACAGGGGAGTCGACACTGAAGCTTTCTTT.

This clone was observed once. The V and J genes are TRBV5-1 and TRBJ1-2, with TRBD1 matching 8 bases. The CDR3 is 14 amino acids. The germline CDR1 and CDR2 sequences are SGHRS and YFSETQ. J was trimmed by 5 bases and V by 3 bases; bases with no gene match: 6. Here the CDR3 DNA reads TGCGCCAGCAGCTCATCAGGGGGCGGTTATGGCTACACCTTC. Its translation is CASSSSGGGYGYTF.

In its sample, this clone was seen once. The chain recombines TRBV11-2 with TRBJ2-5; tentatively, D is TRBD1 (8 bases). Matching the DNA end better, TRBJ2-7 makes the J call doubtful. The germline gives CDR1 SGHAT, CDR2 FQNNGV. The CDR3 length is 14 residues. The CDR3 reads CASSQQGGGNEQYF. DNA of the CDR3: TGTGCCAGCAGTCAACAGGGGGGGGGAAACGAGCAGTACTTC.

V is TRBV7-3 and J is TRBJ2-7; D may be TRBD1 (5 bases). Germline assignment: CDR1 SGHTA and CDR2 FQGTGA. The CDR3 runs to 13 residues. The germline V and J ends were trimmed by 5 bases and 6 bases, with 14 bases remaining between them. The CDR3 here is CASSPSPRGEQYF. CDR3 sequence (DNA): TGTGCCAGCAGCCCCTCCCCAAGGGGCGAGCAGTACTTC.

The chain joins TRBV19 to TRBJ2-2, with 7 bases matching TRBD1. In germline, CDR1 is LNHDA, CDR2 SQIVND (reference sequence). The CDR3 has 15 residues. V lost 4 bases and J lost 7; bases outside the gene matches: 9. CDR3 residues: CASSTRQGFNGELFF. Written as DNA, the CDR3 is TGTGCCAGTAGTACACGACAGGGATTTAACGGGGAGCTGTTTTTT.

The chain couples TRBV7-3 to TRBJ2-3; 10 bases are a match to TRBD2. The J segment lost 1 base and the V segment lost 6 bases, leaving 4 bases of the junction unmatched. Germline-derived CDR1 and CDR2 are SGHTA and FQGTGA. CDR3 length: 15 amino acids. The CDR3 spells CASRPTSGGTDTQYF. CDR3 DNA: TGTGCCAGCAGGCCTACTAGCGGGGGCACAGATACGCAGTATTTT.

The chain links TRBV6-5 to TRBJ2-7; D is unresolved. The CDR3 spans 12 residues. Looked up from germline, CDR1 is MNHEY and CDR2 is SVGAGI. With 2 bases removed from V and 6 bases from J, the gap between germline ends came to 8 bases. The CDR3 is CASSYHSSEQYF. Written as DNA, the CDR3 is TGTGCCAGCAGTTACCACAGTTCCGAGCAGTACTTC.

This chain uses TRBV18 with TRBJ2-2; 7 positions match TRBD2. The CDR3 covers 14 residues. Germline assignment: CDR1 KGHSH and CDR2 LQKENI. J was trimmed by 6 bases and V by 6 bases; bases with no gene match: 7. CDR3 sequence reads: CASSSREWAGELFF. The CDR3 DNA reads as TGTGCCAGCTCCTCGCGGGAGTGGGCCGGGGAGCTGTTTTTT.

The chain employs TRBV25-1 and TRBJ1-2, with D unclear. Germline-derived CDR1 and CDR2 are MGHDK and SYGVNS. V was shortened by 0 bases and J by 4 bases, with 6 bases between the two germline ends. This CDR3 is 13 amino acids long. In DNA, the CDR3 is TGTGCCAGCAGTGAATACGGAGGCTATGGCTACACCTTC. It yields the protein CASSEYGGYGYTF.

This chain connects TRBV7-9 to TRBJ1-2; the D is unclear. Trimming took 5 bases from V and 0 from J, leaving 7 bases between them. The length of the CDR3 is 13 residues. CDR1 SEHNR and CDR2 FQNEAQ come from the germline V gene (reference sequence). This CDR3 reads CASSLGTNYGYTF. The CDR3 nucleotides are TGTGCCAGCAGCCTCGGGACTAACTATGGCTACACCTTC.

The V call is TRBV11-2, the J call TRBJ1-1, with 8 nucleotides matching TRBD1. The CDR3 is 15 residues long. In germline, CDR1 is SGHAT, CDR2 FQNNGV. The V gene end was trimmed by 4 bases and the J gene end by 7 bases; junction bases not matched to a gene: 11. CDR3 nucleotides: TGTGCCAGCAGCTCCCCCATGGCAGGGGGCTTTGAAGCTTTCTTT. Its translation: CASSSPMAGGFEAFF. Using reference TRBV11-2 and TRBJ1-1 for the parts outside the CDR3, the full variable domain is EAGVAQSPRYKIIEKRQSVAFWCNPISGHATLYWYQQILGQGPKLLIQFQNNGVVDDSQLPKDRFSAERLKGVDSTLKIQPAKLEDSAVYLCASSSPMAGGFEAFFGQGTRLTVV.

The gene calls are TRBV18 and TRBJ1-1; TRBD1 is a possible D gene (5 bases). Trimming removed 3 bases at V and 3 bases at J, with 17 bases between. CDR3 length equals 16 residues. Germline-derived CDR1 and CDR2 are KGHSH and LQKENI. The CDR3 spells CASSPRWQGGHTEAFF. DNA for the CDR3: TGTGCCAGCTCACCTCGATGGCAGGGAGGTCACACTGAAGCTTTCTTT.

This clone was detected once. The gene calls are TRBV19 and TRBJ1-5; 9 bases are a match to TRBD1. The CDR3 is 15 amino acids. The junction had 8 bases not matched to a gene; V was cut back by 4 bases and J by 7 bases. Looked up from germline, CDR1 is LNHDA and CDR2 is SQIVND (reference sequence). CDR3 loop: CASSTPGQGLQPQHF. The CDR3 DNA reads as TGTGCCAGTAGTACTCCGGGACAGGGTCTACAGCCCCAGCATTTT.

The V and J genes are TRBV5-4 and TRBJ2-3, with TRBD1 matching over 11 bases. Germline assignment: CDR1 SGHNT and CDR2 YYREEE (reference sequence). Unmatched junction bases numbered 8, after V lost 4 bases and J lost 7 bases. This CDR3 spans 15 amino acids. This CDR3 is CASSGGGQGANTQYF. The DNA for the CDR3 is TGTGCCAGCAGCGGCGGAGGACAGGGGGCAAATACGCAGTATTTT.

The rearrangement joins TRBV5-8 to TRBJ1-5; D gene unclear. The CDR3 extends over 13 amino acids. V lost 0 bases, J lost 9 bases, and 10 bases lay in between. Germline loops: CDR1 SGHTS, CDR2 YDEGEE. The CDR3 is CASSLDSSRPQHF. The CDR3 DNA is TGTGCCAGCAGCTTGGACAGCTCCCGGCCCCAGCATTTT.